This T cell receptor beta chain was sequenced during a study of beta chain features in type 1 diabetes (dated by TCRdb to the late 2010s). General notes on the study: Patients and healthy donors did not differ in mean age, gender distribution, total cell number or subset yield. In the study, TCRB repertoires of sorted circulating CD4+ T cell subsets from recently diagnosed type 1 diabetes patients were compared with those of matched healthy donors. Regulatory and stem cell-like memory subsets were obtained from only 8 patients and roughly 8 healthy donors, while naive and central memory subsets were obtained from all 30 or so donors. A total of about 100,000,000 sorted cells were examined across all samples, and RNA yield correlated strongly with the number of cells per subset. Broad study findings and their caveats: At VDJ recombination sites, patients with type 1 diabetes made fewer insertions and deleted more nucleotides, a pattern implying thymic rearrangement abnormalities. PCR might favor shorter templates, but patient and control samples were amplified and corrected together, so any skew would affect both groups equally. Because cDNA rather than genomic DNA was sequenced, highly expressing activated cells could have been over-represented, although no difference in activation and CD3 levels was found between groups. A moderate but significant shortening of TCRB CDR3 length was observed in type 1 diabetes patients in all four CD4+ subsets. Naive, central memory and regulatory TCRB repertoires appeared more similar among patients than among healthy donors. Because the HLA sub-analyses included only small numbers of individuals, any influence of HLA type on TCRB rearrangement was left unresolved.

With regard to this clone: Its recognized antigen is unknown. Within one base of it there is no much larger clone, and no base qualities were kept.

The High Capacity cDNA Reverse Transcription Kit was used to reverse transcribe all of the isolated RNA, meaning that expressed TCRB transcripts were what got sequenced. Naive, central memory and regulatory T cell samples underwent deep immunoSEQ sequencing, averaging around 3.9 million total reads per sample. Sorted cells were lysed in RLT buffer and RNA was extracted with DNase-treated RNeasy Micro or Mini kits, depending on cell number. Each cell subset was processed on its own to prevent cross-contamination, while patient and healthy donor samples were processed together. The immunoSEQ multiplex PCR was used to amplify TCRB sequences from cDNA, yielding 87-bp fragments that span the CDR3 region. The amplicons were sequenced using the Illumina HiSeq platform. Concerning the study's data processing: Synthetic template baselines were used to correct PCR bias computationally, reads within Hamming distance 2 were collapsed, and singletons that could not be merged were discarded. Reads were aligned to IMGT to assign V, D and J genes, CDR3 length, and insertions or deletions at six rearrangement sites. Within each subset, clonotype counts were normalized to sorted cell number, and only after that were true diversity and Gini coefficients computed with the tcR R package. The overlap coefficient, calculated on TCRB nucleotide sequences, was used to measure repertoire sharing. Out-of-frame TCRB sequences from naive cells were analyzed to stand in for the pre-selection repertoire. TCRdb carries this immuneACCESS record with in-frame sequences only. Its versions omit some clonotypes, under half of them owing to an unresolved V gene in the studies checked, with the rest unexplained. Clone size and the V and J calls come from that table; the DNA yielded D and trimming. This sample holds over 200,000 clones; 11% were observed only once. The ten largest clonotypes hold around 0.018% of the sample.

Each donor gave one peripheral blood draw, averaging roughly 100 mL, which was collected into heparinised tubes. A BD FACSAria II was used to sort naive, central memory, regulatory and stem cell-like memory CD4+ T cells with a panel that included CD45RO, CCR7, CD25, CD127, CD95 and CD27. Every sorted population had a purity above 95%. Right away, PBMCs were isolated by Lymphoprep density gradient centrifugation and were stained directly, with no culture step. So that batch effects would be minimized, each experiment stained and sorted samples in pairs, pairing one healthy donor with one patient. Spanning cysteine to phenylalanine, the CDR3 consists of 14 amino acids. The DNA shown is the 42-base CDR3, in frame from base 1. Based on the germline V gene, the CDR1 and CDR2 sequences are MDHEN and SYDVKM. V loses 7 bases, J loses 4 bases, and the germline ends lie 16 bases apart.

The sequence is built from TRBV28 and TRBJ1-2, with an unclear D gene assignment. Material for sequencing was naive CD4+ T cells from blood. According to the study, the label for this sample's cell subset or site signals: true naive CD4+ T cells. This clonotype was sampled from a man under 40 with type 1 diabetes. The DNA reads as follows: TGTGCCAGCACCCGCGATCCGGCGGGCTATGGCTACACCTTC. Translation gives CASTRDPAGYGYTF.